The next 32 T cell receptor beta chains were all read from a single sample in a study of OX40 agonist ivuxolimab in advanced cancers. The method was immunoSEQ multiplex PCR; TCRdb's version includes in-frame clones alone and lacks a portion of them. The sample shows some 86,000 clones, about 90% of them seen only once. The sequences come from CD4+ or CD8+ T cells sorted from blood, collected in a trial of the OX40 agonist ivuxolimab. Receptors originate from an adult with an advanced solid tumor such as melanoma, head and neck, liver or kidney cancer.

The chain employs TRBV11-2 and TRBJ1-1; 8 nucleotides agree with TRBD1. CDR1 is SGHAT, CDR2 FQNNGV, per germline. This CDR3 contains 15 residues. V gave up 0 bases and J gave up 9 bases; unmatched junction bases: 9. CDR3 DNA sequence: TGTGCCAGCAGCTTAGAACCGAGGACAGGGAACAAAGCTTTCTTT. This sequence encodes CASSLEPRTGNKAFF.

The chain employs TRBV2 and TRBJ1-4; 7 bases are a match to TRBD1. V shed 8 bases and J 5 bases; nucleotides not matched to a gene: 5. There are 13 residues in the CDR3. Per the germline V gene, CDR1 is SNHLY and CDR2 is FYNNEI. CDR3 sequence: CASGQERNEKLFF. The CDR3, as DNA: TGTGCCAGCGGACAGGAGAGAAATGAAAAACTGTTTTTT.

The gene calls are TRBV7-9 and TRBJ2-2, with TRBD1 matching over 7 bases. CDR1 is SEHNR, CDR2 FQNEAQ, per germline (reference sequence). The J segment lost 5 bases and the V segment lost 4 bases, leaving 7 bases of the junction unmatched. The CDR3 length is 15 residues. The CDR3 nucleotides read TGTGCCAGCAGCTCTAGACAGGGTCGAACCGGGGAGCTGTTTTTT. Its translation: CASSSRQGRTGELFF.

The chain is built from TRBV12-5 and TRBJ1-1; no firm D call. The V end was cut by 1 base, the J end by 8 bases, with 11 bases between. The CDR3 is made up of 13 amino acids. Per germline, CDR1 LGHNT and CDR2 FRNRAP. DNA of the CDR3: TGTGCTAGTGGTTTGGCCATGGCACAAGAAGCTTTCTTT. Translated: CASGLAMAQEAFF.

V usage is TRBV5-5 and J usage is TRBJ1-3; no clear D. Germline CDR1 reads SGHKS; CDR2 reads YYEKEE (reference sequence). The length of the CDR3 is 13 residues. V dropped 0 bases and J dropped 4 bases, with 5 bases sitting between them. The CDR3 DNA follows: TGTGCCAGCAGCTTGGTACAGGGAAACACCATATATTTT. Protein sequence: CASSLVQGNTIYF.

This clone was recorded only once. This chain uses TRBV11-2 with TRBJ2-5; D not certain. V was clipped by 1 base and J by 5 bases, with 8 bases between them. The CDR3 totals 13 residues. In germline, CDR1 is SGHAT, CDR2 FQNNGV. Here the CDR3 reads CASSLGGIETQYF. The CDR3 DNA is TGTGCCAGCAGCTTAGGAGGCATCGAGACCCAGTACTTC.

CDR3 in amino acids: CASSQKRPGQGAGELFF. The CDR3 DNA follows: TGTGCCAGCAGCCAAAAACGACCGGGACAGGGGGCCGGGGAGCTGTTTTTT. V and J are TRBV28 and TRBJ2-2; 11 bases agree with TRBD1. Looked up from germline, CDR1 is MDHEN and CDR2 is SYDVKM. The CDR3 runs 17 residues. With 6 bases clipped from V and 6 bases from J, the junction kept 12 bases outside the gene matches.

The chain uses TRBV19 and TRBJ2-7, with D possibly TRBD1 on 6 matching bases. The germline V gene has CDR1 LNHDA and CDR2 SQIVND (reference sequence). Trimming took 9 bases from V and 0 from J, leaving 18 bases between them. There are 15 residues in the CDR3. Here the CDR3 DNA reads TGTGCCAGCCCCCCCCGGGACACGAGCTCCTACGAGCAGTACGTC. Its translation: CASPPRDTSSYEQYV.

This chain joins TRBV29-1 and TRBJ1-1; D is unclear. This CDR3 has 12 amino acids. Germline CDR1 is SQVTM and CDR2 is ANQGSEA. V gave up 6 bases and J gave up 0 bases, with 8 bases separating them. The CDR3 is CSVPTLNTEAFF. DNA of the CDR3: TGCAGCGTCCCGACTTTGAACACTGAAGCTTTCTTT.

The chain joins TRBV7-9 to TRBJ2-5; weak D call: TRBD2 (6 bases). Germline V gene sequence: CDR1 SEHNR, CDR2 FQNEAQ (reference sequence). V shed 5 bases and J shed 4 bases, with 14 bases lying between them. The CDR3 is 14 residues long. CDR3 amino acids: CASSRSGTGETQYF. In DNA, the CDR3 is TGTGCCAGCAGCCGCTCCGGGACTGGAGAGACCCAGTACTTC.

The chain uses TRBV9 and TRBJ1-2; D is perhaps TRBD1 (6 bases). CDR1 and CDR2 from the germline V gene are SGDLS and YYNGEE. This CDR3 has 12 amino acids. Between the trimmed V and J ends, which lost 4 bases and 8 bases, there was a span of 12 bases. In nucleotides, the CDR3 is TGTGCCAGCAGCAGACACAGGGACGGCTACACCTTC. It translates to CASSRHRDGYTF.

The chain combines TRBV18 with TRBJ1-1, with 8 nucleotides matching TRBD1. The CDR3 contains 15 residues. Germline V lookup: CDR1 KGHSH, CDR2 LQKENI. J lost 1 base, V lost 4 bases, and 5 bases had no gene match. CDR3 sequence (DNA): TGTGCCAGCTCACGTACAGGGGGGCAGAACACTGAAGCTTTCTTT. It yields the protein CASSRTGGQNTEAFF.

Concerning this clone: The sample has other DNA sequences that encode this CDR3 too. V usage is TRBV5-4 and J usage is TRBJ1-2; possibly TRBD1 for D (6 bases). Trimming took 0 bases from V and 3 from J, leaving 6 bases between them. CDR1 and CDR2 (germline): SGHNT, YYREEE (reference sequence). The CDR3 runs to 13 residues. This chain's CDR3 is CASSLGQDYGYTF. The CDR3 DNA reads TGTGCCAGCAGCTTGGGACAGGACTATGGCTACACCTTC.

As concerns this clone: Its ends do not fully match the called genes, so a read error is possible. The identical CDR3 is also encoded by other nucleotide sequences in the sample. V usage is TRBV27 and J usage is TRBJ2-1; D uncertain. Germline V gene data show CDR1 as MNHEY and CDR2 as SMNVEV (reference sequence). The CDR3 loop spans 15 amino acids. The CDR3 sequence: CASSSSVSNYNEQFF. In DNA, the CDR3 is TGCGCCAGCAGTTCCTCCGTCTCGAACTACAATGAGCAGTTCTTC.

This chain uses TRBV4-2 with TRBJ2-2; 13 nucleotides line up with TRBD2. CDR3 size: 19 residues. Germline CDR1 reads LGHNA; CDR2 reads YNFKEQ. Trimming removed 0 bases from V and 1 base from J; junction bases left unmatched: 5. DNA of the CDR3: TGTGCCAGCAGCCAAGAAGTGGGACTAGCGGGGAGGAACACCGGGGAGCTGTTTTTT. It translates to CASSQEVGLAGRNTGELFF.

The chain employs TRBV10-3 and TRBJ1-2; TRBD1 aligns across 8 bases. V was pared by 6 bases and J by 2 bases, with 5 bases of the junction left unmatched. This CDR3 spans 14 amino acids. The V gene's germline CDR1 is ENHRY and CDR2 SYGVKD. Written as DNA, the CDR3 is TGTGCCATCAGCATCGACAGGGGCAACTATGGCTACACCTTC. Residues: CAISIDRGNYGYTF.

This clone has only one observation. The chain is built from TRBV5-1 and TRBJ1-6; maybe TRBD1 (5 bases). The CDR3 length is 15 residues. V was trimmed by 0 bases and J by 7 bases, leaving 11 bases between them. From germline, CDR1 is SGHRS and CDR2 YFSETQ. The CDR3 spells CASSLVIGGNSPLHF. In DNA, the CDR3 is TGCGCCAGCAGCTTGGTGATTGGGGGGAATTCACCCCTCCACTTT. Full variable domain (outside the CDR3, taken from reference TRBV5-1 and TRBJ1-6): KAGVTQTPRYLIKTRGQQVTLSCSPISGHRSVSWYQQTPGQGLQFLFEYFSETQRNKGNFPGRFSGRQFSNSRSEMNVSTLELGDSALYLCASSLVIGGNSPLHFGNGTRLTVT.

V gene TRBV18 combines with J gene TRBJ2-5; D uncertain. From germline, CDR1 is KGHSH and CDR2 LQKENI. The CDR3 is made up of 14 amino acids. V was shortened by 2 bases and J by 3 bases, with 10 bases between the two germline ends. DNA for the CDR3: TGTGCCAGCTCACCATCTAACGGAGAAGAGACCCAGTACTTC. This sequence encodes CASSPSNGEETQYF. Full variable domain (remainder filled in from reference TRBV18 and TRBJ2-5): NAGVMQNPRHLVRRRGQEARLRCSPMKGHSHVYWYRQLPEEGLKFMVYLQKENIIDESGMPKERFSAEFPKEGPSILRIQQVVRGDSAAYFCASSPSNGEETQYFGPGTRLLVL.

This rearrangement joins TRBV27 to TRBJ1-4, with D possibly matching TRBD1 (6 bases). CDR1 is MNHEY, CDR2 SMNVEV, per germline (reference sequence). The CDR3 runs to 15 residues. The V end lost 6 bases, the J end lost 4 bases, and 15 bases lay between the germline ends. CDR3 coding DNA: TGTGCCAGCAGATACGGACAGACTGTTAATGAAAAACTGTTTTTT. Its protein is CASRYGQTVNEKLFF.

The rearrangement links TRBV29-1 to TRBJ1-5; 8 bases align to TRBD1. V was pared by 6 bases and J by 2 bases, with 6 bases of the junction left unmatched. This CDR3 contains 14 residues. Germline V gives CDR1 SQVTM, CDR2 ANQGSEA. This CDR3 is CSVGETGGNQPQHF. The CDR3 DNA sequence: TGCAGCGTCGGGGAGACAGGGGGCAATCAGCCCCAGCATTTT.

V gene TRBV6-6 combines with J gene TRBJ1-3; no firm D call. Germline V CDR1 and CDR2: MNHNY, SVGAGI (reference sequence). The length of the CDR3 is 14 residues. V was clipped by 5 bases and J by 2 bases, with 10 bases between them. The CDR3 here is CASSPLLTGNTIYF. The CDR3 bases are TGTGCCAGCAGTCCCCTCCTCACTGGAAACACCATATATTTT.

The chain recombines TRBV5-1 with TRBJ1-1; a possible D gene is TRBD1 (6 bases). V dropped 4 bases and J dropped 2 bases, with 15 bases sitting between them. The germline gives CDR1 SGHRS, CDR2 YFSETQ. The CDR3 has 15 residues. The chain's CDR3 is CASSLSPQGNTEAFF. The CDR3 DNA sequence: TGCGCCAGCAGCCTTTCCCCACAGGGTAACACTGAAGCTTTCTTT.

The sample holds one count of this clone. This rearrangement joins TRBV18 to TRBJ2-7; 9 bases line up with TRBD1. Germline assignment: CDR1 KGHSH and CDR2 LQKENI. The trim removed 5 bases at V and 2 bases at J, leaving 7 bases unmatched. The CDR3 has 15 residues. CDR3 sequence reads: CASSATGGAPYEQYF. The CDR3 bases are TGTGCCAGCTCAGCCACAGGGGGCGCCCCCTACGAGCAGTACTTC. Looking up the rest from reference TRBV18 and TRBJ2-7 gives the full variable domain: NAGVMQNPRHLVRRRGQEARLRCSPMKGHSHVYWYRQLPEEGLKFMVYLQKENIIDESGMPKERFSAEFPKEGPSILRIQQVVRGDSAAYFCASSATGGAPYEQYFGPGTRLTVT.

V gene TRBV2 combines with J gene TRBJ1-2, with a possible D match to TRBD1 (5 bases). Deletions cut 8 bases from V and 3 bases from J, with 10 bases between. Per the germline V gene, CDR1 is SNHLY and CDR2 is FYNNEI. This CDR3 comprises 12 residues. CDR3 coding DNA: TGTGCCAGCGTGGGGGTTGACTATGGCTACACCTTC. Translated: CASVGVDYGYTF.

This clone has just a few counts. The chain links TRBV14 to TRBJ2-1; D is uncertain. Per the germline V gene, CDR1 is SGHDN and CDR2 is FVKESK. This CDR3 comprises 17 residues. The V end was cut by 2 bases, the J end by 6 bases, with 20 bases between. The CDR3 spells CASSQSILDRSSNEQFF. CDR3 nucleotide sequence: TGTGCCAGCAGCCAAAGTATTCTTGATCGGAGTAGCAATGAGCAGTTCTTC.

The rearrangement joins TRBV5-1 to TRBJ2-1; TRBD2 matches at 7 bases. Germline V lookup: CDR1 SGHRS, CDR2 YFSETQ. The CDR3 consists of 14 residues. V was clipped by 0 bases and J by 5 bases; unmatched bases: 2. CDR3 loop: CASSLAGLDNEQFF. CDR3 DNA sequence: TGCGCCAGCAGCTTGGCCGGACTAGACAATGAGCAGTTCTTC.

This chain joins TRBV27 and TRBJ2-6; 14 bases are a match to TRBD2. There are 17 residues in the CDR3. Germline V gives CDR1 MNHEY, CDR2 SMNVEV (reference sequence). V was pared by 5 bases and J by 2 bases, with 2 bases of the junction left unmatched. The CDR3 region is CASSPTSGGAGANVLTF. DNA for the CDR3: TGTGCCAGCAGTCCGACTAGCGGGGGGGCTGGGGCCAACGTCCTGACTTTC.

This clone was detected once. The chain has TRBV11-3 and TRBJ2-4; 7 positions agree with TRBD1. The V gene's germline CDR1 is SGHNT and CDR2 YENEEA. V lost 0 bases and J lost 10; bases outside the gene matches: 3. CDR3 size: 13 residues. Written as DNA, the CDR3 is TGTGCCAGCAGCTTAGATGGGACAGCAATTCAGTACTTC. This translates into CASSLDGTAIQYF.

This clone was counted a single time. This chain joins TRBV7-8 and TRBJ2-6; D gene uncertain. This CDR3 is 15 amino acids long. Germline V gene lookup returns CDR1 SGHVS and CDR2 FQNEAQ. V lost 1 base and J lost 2, with 6 bases in between. The CDR3 DNA follows: TGTGCCAGCAGCTTAGTTGTAGCTGGGGCCAACGTCCTGACTTTC. Its translation: CASSLVVAGANVLTF.

The genes are TRBV4-2 and TRBJ1-5, with 7 bases fitting TRBD1. Germline V gene lookup returns CDR1 LGHNA and CDR2 YNFKEQ. Trimming cost V 3 bases and J 3 bases; bases outside gene matches: 8. This CDR3 spans 16 amino acids. The CDR3 loop is CASSHETGAVNQPQHF. CDR3 coding DNA: TGTGCCAGCAGCCATGAAACAGGGGCCGTCAATCAGCCCCAGCATTTT.

This sequence joins TRBV2 and TRBJ1-5, with 9 bases aligning to TRBD1. Germline CDR1 and CDR2: SNHLY and FYNNEI. There are 14 residues in the CDR3. V gave up 7 bases and J gave up 2 bases; unmatched junction bases: 3. The DNA of the CDR3 is TGTGCCAGCACCCGACAGGGGGGCAATCAGCCCCAGCATTTT. Amino acid sequence: CASTRQGGNQPQHF.

V is TRBV9 and J is TRBJ1-4, with 10 bases lining up with TRBD1. V was pared by 4 bases and J by 6 bases, with 3 bases of the junction left unmatched. CDR1 and CDR2 (germline): SGDLS, YYNGEE. The CDR3 consists of 14 residues. CDR3 nucleotide sequence: TGTGCCAGCAGCCGGACAGGGGGGTATGAAAAACTGTTTTTT. Translated: CASSRTGGYEKLFF.